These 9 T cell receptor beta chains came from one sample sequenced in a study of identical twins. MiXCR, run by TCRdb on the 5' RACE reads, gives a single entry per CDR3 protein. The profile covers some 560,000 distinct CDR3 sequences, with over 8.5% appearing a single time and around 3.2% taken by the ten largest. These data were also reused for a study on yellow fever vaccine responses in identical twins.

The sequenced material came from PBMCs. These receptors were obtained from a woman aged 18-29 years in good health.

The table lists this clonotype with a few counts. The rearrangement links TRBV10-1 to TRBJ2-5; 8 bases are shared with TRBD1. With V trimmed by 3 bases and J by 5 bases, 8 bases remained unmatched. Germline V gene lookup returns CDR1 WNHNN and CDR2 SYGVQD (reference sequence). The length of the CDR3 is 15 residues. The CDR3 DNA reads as TGCGCCAGCAGTGACGAGGACAGGGTGAGGGAGACCCAGTACTTC. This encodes CASSDEDRVRETQYF.

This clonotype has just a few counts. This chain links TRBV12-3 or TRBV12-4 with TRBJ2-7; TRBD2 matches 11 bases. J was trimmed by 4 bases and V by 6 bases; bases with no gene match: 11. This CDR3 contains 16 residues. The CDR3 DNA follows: TGTGCCAGCAGCCAAACCAAGACTAGCGGGGCATACGAGCAGTACTTC. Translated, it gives CASSQTKTSGAYEQYF.

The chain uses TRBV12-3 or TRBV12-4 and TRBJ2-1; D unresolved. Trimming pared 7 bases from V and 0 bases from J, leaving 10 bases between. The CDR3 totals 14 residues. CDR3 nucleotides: TGTGCCAGCAAAAACACCGGCTCCTACAATGAGCAGTTCTTC. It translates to CASKNTGSYNEQFF.

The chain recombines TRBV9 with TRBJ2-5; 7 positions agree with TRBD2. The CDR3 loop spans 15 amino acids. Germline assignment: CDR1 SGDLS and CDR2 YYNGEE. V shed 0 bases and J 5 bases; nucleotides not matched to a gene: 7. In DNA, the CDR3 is TGTGCCAGCAGCGTAGCAGGACTAGTGGGGGAGACCCAGTACTTC. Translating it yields CASSVAGLVGETQYF.

CDR3 in DNA: TGCAGTGCTGTCAGGGCACCCACAGATACGCAGTATTTT. It yields the protein CSAVRAPTDTQYF. The V call is TRBV20-1, the J call TRBJ2-3; D possibly corresponds to TRBD1 (5 bases). With 5 bases removed from V and 2 bases from J, the gap between germline ends came to 11 bases. CDR1 and CDR2 (germline): DFQATT, SNEGSKA (reference sequence). The length of the CDR3 is 13 residues.

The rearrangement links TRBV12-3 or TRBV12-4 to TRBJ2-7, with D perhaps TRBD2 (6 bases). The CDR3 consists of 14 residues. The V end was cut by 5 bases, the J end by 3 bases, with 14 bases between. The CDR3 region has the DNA TGTGCCAGCAGTCCCCGGACTACTATCTACGAGCAGTACTTC. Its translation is CASSPRTTIYEQYF.

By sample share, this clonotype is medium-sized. CDR3 residues: CASSQGAYNEQFF. As DNA, the CDR3 is TGTGCCAGCAGTCAGGGGGCCTACAATGAGCAGTTCTTC. The chain carries TRBV6-2 or TRBV6-3 and TRBJ2-1; 7 nucleotides match TRBD1. With V trimmed by 5 bases and J by 2 bases, 0 bases remained unmatched. The CDR3 runs to 13 residues. In germline, CDR1 is MNHEY, CDR2 SVGEGT.

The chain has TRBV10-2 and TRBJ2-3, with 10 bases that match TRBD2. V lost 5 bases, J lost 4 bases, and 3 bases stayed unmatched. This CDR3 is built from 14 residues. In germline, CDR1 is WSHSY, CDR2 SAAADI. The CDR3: CASSSGGAADTQYF. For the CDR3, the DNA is TGCGCCAGCAGTAGCGGGGGGGCGGCAGATACGCAGTATTTT.

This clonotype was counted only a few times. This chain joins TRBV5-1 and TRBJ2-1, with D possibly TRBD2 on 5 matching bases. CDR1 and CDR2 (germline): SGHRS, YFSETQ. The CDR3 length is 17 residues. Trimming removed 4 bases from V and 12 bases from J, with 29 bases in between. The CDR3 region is CASSQSPGDYSPVGQFF. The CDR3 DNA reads TGCGCCAGCAGCCAGTCTCCCGGCGACTACAGTCCGGTGGGGCAGTTCTTC.